What follows are 27 T cell receptor beta chains derived from one specimen sequenced in a study of blood T cells in healthy people across ages (dated by TCRdb to between 2014 and 2017). Receptors were amplified or captured by 5' RACE. TCRdb names Illumina HiSeq 2500 as the instrument used. A second 7 to 11 cycle PCR used a sample-barcoded 5' primer and a J-beta primer mix. TCRdb cleaned the public reads at Q25 with fastp, built clones with MiXCR and kept in-frame beta chains. Identical CDR3 proteins give one entry, which carries the most common genes and DNA. Across this sample there are just over 1 million distinct CDR3 sequences, with 40% to 50% seen only once. The ten largest account for 15% to 20% of the sample. Sequenced: blood. The receptors here all came from a woman aged 55-70 years in good health.

The chain recombines TRBV7-9 with TRBJ2-5, with 7 nucleotides matching TRBD1. V shed 4 bases, J shed 5 bases, and the junction held 10 bases outside the gene matches. The germline V gene has CDR1 SEHNR and CDR2 FQNEAQ (reference sequence). The CDR3 sequence is 15 residues long. The CDR3 DNA sequence: TGTGCCAGCAGCTGGAGGACAGGACCAGGGGAGACCCAGTACTTC. Its translation: CASSWRTGPGETQYF. Together with reference TRBV7-9 and TRBJ2-5, the CDR3 gives the full variable domain: DTGVSQNPRHKITKRGQNVTFRCDPISEHNRLYWYRQTLGQGPEFLTYFQNEAQLEKSRLLSDRFSAERPKGSFSTLEIQRTEQGDSAMYLCASSWRTGPGETQYFGPGTRLLVL.

The chain joins TRBV20-1 to TRBJ2-4; a weak D match, TRBD2 (6 bases). CDR1 is DFQATT and CDR2 is SNEGSKA in the germline V gene (reference sequence). The V end was cut by 6 bases, the J end by 4 bases, with 16 bases between. The CDR3 has 14 residues. CDR3 protein: CSATGVKGKNIQYF. CDR3 nucleotides: TGCAGTGCCACGGGGGTGAAGGGTAAAAACATTCAGTACTTC.

The chain employs TRBV4-2 and TRBJ2-7, with 7 bases fitting TRBD1. The J call is doubtful: the DNA matches TRBJ2-5 better. Germline V CDR1 and CDR2: LGHNA, YNFKEQ. CDR3 length: 16 residues. The DNA of the CDR3 is TGTGCCAGCAGCCAAGATGTCAGCGACAGGGTAGAGACCCAGTACTTC. Translating gives CASSQDVSDRVETQYF.

The chain employs TRBV2 and TRBJ2-3, with 12 nucleotides matching TRBD2. After removal of 8 bases from V and 0 bases from J, the junction contained 6 bases not matched to a gene. Germline V gene data show CDR1 as SNHLY and CDR2 as FYNNEI. CDR3 length equals 16 residues. CDR3 amino acids: CASGLAGLSSTDTQYF. CDR3 DNA sequence: TGTGCCAGCGGACTAGCGGGACTCAGCAGCACAGATACGCAGTATTTT.

The rearrangement uses TRBV20-1 and TRBJ2-7; D is perhaps TRBD2 (5 bases). This CDR3 comprises 16 residues. V lost 5 bases and J lost 2, with 22 bases in between. Germline CDR1 and CDR2: DFQATT and SNEGSKA (reference sequence). For the CDR3, the DNA is TGCAGTGCTCCGGGGTCATTGGCGGGCAGCCCCTACGAGCAGTACTTC. Its protein product is CSAPGSLAGSPYEQYF.

Regarding this clonotype: At one end the junction does not follow the germline gene, possibly because of a read error. The chain is built from TRBV7-8 and TRBJ2-3; D is perhaps TRBD1 (5 bases). The CDR3 has 15 amino acids. Germline V gene sequence: CDR1 SGHVS, CDR2 FQNEAQ. CDR3: CASSLDSRGTDTQYF. Here the CDR3 DNA reads TGTGCCAGCAGCTTAGATTCTAGGGGCACGGATACGCAGTATTTT. Variable domain in full (rest from reference TRBV7-8 and TRBJ2-3): GAGVSQSPRYKVAKRGQDVALRCDPISGHVSLFWYQQALGQGPEFLTYFQNEAQLDKSGLPSDRFFAERPEGSVSTLKIQRTQQEDSAVYLCASSLDSRGTDTQYFGPGTRLTVL.

The gene calls are TRBV5-1 and TRBJ2-1; D may be TRBD2 (7 bases). Per the germline V gene, CDR1 is SGHRS and CDR2 is YFSETQ. V lost 3 bases and J 5 bases, leaving 15 bases between the germline ends. This CDR3 has 15 amino acids. CDR3 in amino acids: CASSWGGGSHNEQFF. CDR3 nucleotides: TGCGCCAGCAGCTGGGGGGGCGGGAGCCACAATGAGCAGTTCTTC.

The rearrangement links TRBV11-2 to TRBJ2-5, with TRBD1 identical over 8 bases. The V and J ends lost 2 bases and 5 bases, in that order; junction bases with no gene match: 4. The length of the CDR3 is 14 residues. Germline V gene data show CDR1 as SGHAT and CDR2 as FQNNGV. This CDR3 is CASSLNRGSETQYF. In DNA, the CDR3 is TGTGCCAGCAGCTTAAACAGGGGGTCGGAGACCCAGTACTTC.

The rearrangement joins TRBV21-1 to TRBJ2-3. TRBV21-1 is marked as a pseudogene. The CDR3 covers 15 residues. CDR3 amino acids: CASSKEGTSTDTQYF. For the CDR3, the DNA is TGTGCCAGCAGCAAAGAAGGGACTAGCACAGATACGCAGTATTTT.

This clonotype was seen more than once but under ten times. The genes are TRBV5-1 and TRBJ2-2, with 12 bases identical to TRBD2. This CDR3 contains 15 residues. The V and J ends lost 6 bases and 3 bases, in that order; junction bases with no gene match: 3. Germline CDR1 reads SGHRS; CDR2 reads YFSETQ. The CDR3 DNA reads TGCGCCAGCACAAGACTAGCGGGAGACACCGGGGAGCTGTTTTTT. Translating it yields CASTRLAGDTGELFF.

The genes are TRBV25-1 and TRBJ2-5; D is unclear. From germline, CDR1 is MGHDK and CDR2 SYGVNS. This CDR3 region has 13 residues. V lost 3 bases to trimming and J lost 5 bases, with 10 bases between them. CDR3 amino acids: CASSELGPETQYF. The CDR3 nucleotides are TGTGCCAGCAGTGAGCTGGGTCCGGAGACCCAGTACTTC.

The chain joins TRBV24-1 to TRBJ2-1; D is undetermined. Germline V gene data show CDR1 as KGHDR and CDR2 as SFDVKD. V lost 1 base to trimming and J lost 12 bases, with 9 bases between them. This CDR3 is 12 amino acids long. In DNA, the CDR3 is TGTGCCACCAGTGATTTCGGAAGAGCGCAGTTCTTC. Translated, it gives CATSDFGRAQFF.

The chain combines TRBV5-1 with TRBJ2-3; D is unresolved. The germline V gene encodes CDR1 SGHRS and CDR2 YFSETQ. The CDR3 contains 16 residues. V gave up 7 bases and J gave up 0 bases, with 18 bases separating them. CDR3 protein: CASGREPALSTDTQYF. For the CDR3, the DNA is TGCGCCAGCGGCAGAGAGCCGGCACTTAGCACAGATACGCAGTATTTT.

This clonotype turned up a few times. V is TRBV27 and J is TRBJ2-7; TRBD2 is a possible D gene (7 bases). Germline V lookup: CDR1 MNHEY, CDR2 SMNVEV (reference sequence). Trimming took off 5 bases at V and 6 bases at J, with 11 bases between the two ends. The CDR3 is 12 amino acids. The chain's CDR3 is CASSGRGAEQYF. In nucleotides, the CDR3 is TGTGCCAGCAGTGGTCGGGGGGCCGAGCAGTACTTC.

The chain joins TRBV29-1 to TRBJ2-3; 8 bases align to TRBD2. The J segment lost 2 bases and the V segment lost 5 bases, leaving 6 bases of the junction unmatched. This CDR3 is built from 14 residues. Germline V gives CDR1 SQVTM, CDR2 ANQGSEA. In DNA form, the CDR3 reads TGCAGCGTTCCCCCGGGAGGGAACACAGATACGCAGTATTTT. This translates into CSVPPGGNTDTQYF.

A word on this clonotype: The germline gene is not matched at one end of the junction; a read error may be the cause. The V call is TRBV7-9, the J call TRBJ2-5; D might be TRBD1 (5 bases). The CDR3 is 15 residues long. The germline gives CDR1 SEHNR, CDR2 FQNEAQ (reference sequence). This CDR3 is CASGFGGAHQETQYF. DNA for the CDR3: TGTGCCAGCGGCTTTGGTGGGGCCCACCAAGAGACCCAGTACTTC.

This clonotype was detected only a few times. The rearrangement links TRBV5-1 to TRBJ2-5; perhaps TRBD2 as D (6 bases). This CDR3 spans 14 amino acids. From germline, CDR1 is SGHRS and CDR2 YFSETQ. V lost 4 bases and J lost 5, with 15 bases in between. CDR3 coding DNA: TGCGCCAGCAGCCACGGGACTGGAAGGGAGACCCAGTACTTC. It codes for CASSHGTGRETQYF.

The chain combines TRBV10-3 with TRBJ2-6, with D uncertain. The CDR3 loop spans 14 amino acids. Germline V CDR1 and CDR2: ENHRY, SYGVKD. The V end lost 7 bases, the J end lost 4 bases, and 11 bases lay between the germline ends. The CDR3 here is CAINDPSGANVLTF. The CDR3 nucleotides are TGTGCCATCAACGACCCATCCGGGGCCAACGTCCTGACTTTC.

This chain uses TRBV21-1 with TRBJ2-1; TRBD1, the table's D call, was not compared with the DNA. TRBV21-1 is tagged as a pseudogene. The CDR3 length is 16 residues. The DNA of the CDR3 is TGTGCCAGCAGCACGCAGACAGGACCGAATTACAATGAGCAGTTCTTC. Protein: CASSTQTGPNYNEQFF.

The rearrangement links TRBV20-1 to TRBJ2-1, with TRBD2 identical over 8 bases. The germline CDR1 and CDR2 sequences are DFQATT and SNEGSKA (reference sequence). The length of the CDR3 is 15 residues. The V and J ends lost 3 bases and 4 bases, in that order; junction bases with no gene match: 8. CDR3 protein: CSASPGAGVYNEQFF. CDR3 DNA: TGCAGTGCTAGCCCCGGAGCGGGGGTTTACAATGAGCAGTTCTTC.

A single count supports this clonotype. The chain carries TRBV7-2 and TRBJ2-1, with TRBD2 identical over 14 bases. The V and J ends lost 6 bases and 13 bases, in that order; junction bases with no gene match: 11. Germline V gives CDR1 SGHTA, CDR2 FQGNSA. This CDR3 spans 15 amino acids. In DNA, the CDR3 is TGTGCCAGCAGTCCCCCTGGACTAGCGGGAGGCGGACAGTTCTTC. This encodes CASSPPGLAGGGQFF.

The chain employs TRBV2 and TRBJ1-4; D is possibly TRBD1 (5 bases). CDR1 SNHLY and CDR2 FYNNEI come from the germline V gene. CDR3 length: 16 amino acids. V was clipped by 7 bases and J by 10 bases, with 25 bases between them. CDR3 in DNA: TGTGCCAGCAATCCTCGACAGTTGGCAGTTTTTGGAAAACTGTTTTTT. As protein: CASNPRQLAVFGKLFF.

The J gene is TRBJ2-2, the V gene TRBV4-2; 10 bases are shared with TRBD2. CDR3 size: 17 residues. J was trimmed by 8 bases and V by 4 bases; bases with no gene match: 13. Germline V lookup: CDR1 LGHNA, CDR2 YNFKEQ. CDR3 DNA: TGTGCCAGCAGCCTCAGTGAGGCTAGCGGGAGCTGGGGGGAGCTGTTTTTT. As protein: CASSLSEASGSWGELFF.

V usage is TRBV15 and J usage is TRBJ2-3; 10 bases match TRBD2. Germline V gives CDR1 LNHNV, CDR2 YYDKDF (reference sequence). The CDR3 is 15 amino acids. The junction had 6 bases not matched to a gene; V was cut back by 7 bases and J by 2 bases. CDR3 in amino acids: CATNPSGGLTDTQYF. CDR3 DNA sequence: TGTGCCACCAACCCTAGCGGGGGACTCACAGATACGCAGTATTTT.

The rearrangement links TRBV10-3 to TRBJ2-3; 7 bases agree with TRBD1. This CDR3 spans 13 amino acids. Trimming at V came to 11 bases and at J to 0 bases, leaving 5 bases not matched to a gene. CDR1 ENHRY and CDR2 SYGVKD come from the germline V gene. DNA for the CDR3: TGTGCCTTCCGGACAGGTAGCACAGATACGCAGTATTTT. Translation: CAFRTGSTDTQYF.

Comments on this clonotype: Its ends do not fully match the called genes, so a read error is possible. This CDR3 is CTISDGRGVLYEQYF. In DNA form, the CDR3 reads TGTACCATCAGTGACGGGAGGGGGGTTCTGTACGAGCAGTACTTC. The chain recombines TRBV10-3 with TRBJ2-4; the match to TRBD2 covers 8 bases. The J call is uncertain, as TRBJ2-7 better fits the DNA end. The length of the CDR3 is 15 residues. Per the germline V gene, CDR1 is ENHRY and CDR2 is SYGVKD.

The chain uses TRBV10-2 and TRBJ1-2; 9 nucleotides match TRBD1. CDR3 length: 15 residues. V gave up 4 bases and J gave up 4 bases; unmatched junction bases: 7. Germline V gene sequence: CDR1 WSHSY, CDR2 SAAADI. The CDR3 loop reads CASSGGTGLTYGYTF. CDR3 nucleotide sequence: TGCGCCAGCAGTGGGGGGACAGGGCTTACCTATGGCTACACCTTC.